These 9 T cell receptor beta chains share one sample of origin, sequenced in a study of long-term antiretroviral therapy in people with HIV. Sequencing relied on immunoSEQ assay v3.0, run at survey level. TCRdb's table, derived via immunoSEQ multiplex PCR, lists solely in-frame clones and lacks some. The top ten clones hold around 2% of a sample with approximately 25,000 clones, about 79% of them seen once. The source was unsorted PBMCs, collected 3 years after starting antiretroviral therapy. These receptors originate from a man aged 50 or older with HIV.

This chain links TRBV19 with TRBJ2-7; D is uncertain. The CDR3 sequence is 13 residues long. Germline V gene data show CDR1 as LNHDA and CDR2 as SQIVND (reference sequence). The V and J ends lost 1 base and 3 bases respectively, with 7 bases between them. The CDR3 reads CASSIGPHYEQYF. CDR3 in DNA: TGTGCCAGTAGTATAGGGCCGCACTACGAGCAGTACTTC.

The genes are TRBV27 and TRBJ2-7; D perhaps matches TRBD1 (5 bases). V lost 5 bases and J lost 3, with 14 bases in between. The CDR3 covers 14 residues. Germline V CDR1 and CDR2: MNHEY, SMNVEV (reference sequence). The CDR3 loop is CASSPTENLYEQYF. CDR3 nucleotides: TGTGCCAGCAGTCCGACAGAGAACCTCTACGAGCAGTACTTC.

The CDR3 nucleotides are TGTGCCAGGTCGGGACCTTCTAATGAGCAGTTCTTC. It translates to CARSGPSNEQFF. The chain recombines TRBV2 with TRBJ2-1; D tentatively fits TRBD1 or TRBD2 (5 bases each). The CDR3 is 12 residues long. In germline, CDR1 is SNHLY, CDR2 FYNNEI. V was clipped by 9 bases and J by 7 bases, with 13 bases between them.

This rearrangement joins TRBV27 to TRBJ2-7; the D gene is possibly TRBD2 (6 bases). The germline V and J ends were trimmed by 3 bases and 2 bases, with 11 bases remaining between them. CDR1 is MNHEY, CDR2 SMNVEV, per germline (reference sequence). The CDR3 sequence is 14 residues long. DNA for the CDR3: TGTGCCAGCAGTTTGGGGGGAAACCCCTACGAGCAGTACTTC. Translated, it gives CASSLGGNPYEQYF.

The chain links TRBV7-3 to TRBJ2-2, with 8 bases lining up with TRBD1. Trimming removed 2 bases from V and 4 bases from J; junction bases left unmatched: 3. Germline V lookup: CDR1 SGHTA, CDR2 FQGTGA. The CDR3 loop spans 15 amino acids. CDR3 region: CASSLGQGSTGELFF. CDR3 sequence (DNA): TGTGCCAGCAGCTTAGGACAGGGAAGCACCGGGGAGCTGTTTTTT. Combining the CDR3 with reference TRBV7-3 and TRBJ2-2 gives the whole variable domain GAGVSQTPSNKVTEKGKYVELRCDPISGHTALYWYRQSLGQGPEFLIYFQGTGAADDSGLPNDRFFAVRPEGSVSTLKIQRTERGDSAVYLCASSLGQGSTGELFFGEGSRLTVL.

The genes are TRBV7-2 and TRBJ2-2, with D unclear. V lost 1 base and J 6 bases, leaving 3 bases between the germline ends. The CDR3 length is 12 residues. Germline values: CDR1 SGHTA, CDR2 FQGNSA. CDR3 coding DNA: TGTGCCAGCAGCTTAGACCCCGGGGAGCTGTTTTTT. It is translated as CASSLDPGELFF. Full variable domain (missing parts from reference TRBV7-2 and TRBJ2-2): GAGVSQSPSNKVTEKGKDVELRCDPISGHTALYWYRQSLGQGLEFLIYFQGNSAPDKSGLPSDRFSAERTGGSVSTLTIQRTQQEDSAVYLCASSLDPGELFFGEGSRLTVL.

This chain links TRBV28 with TRBJ2-7; D might be TRBD1 or TRBD2, each matching 7 bases. The CDR3 is 16 amino acids. V dropped 3 bases and J dropped 5 bases, with 20 bases sitting between them. The germline V gene encodes CDR1 MDHEN and CDR2 SYDVKM. CDR3 nucleotides: TGTGCCAGCAGTTTTCCTGATGACAGGGAGGGCGACGAGCAGTACTTC. Encoded protein: CASSFPDDREGDEQYF.

This sequence joins TRBV5-1 and TRBJ2-1; 9 bases line up with TRBD2. Germline CDR1 reads SGHRS; CDR2 reads YFSETQ. This CDR3 is 15 amino acids long. Unmatched junction bases numbered 6, after V lost 3 bases and J lost 5 bases. The CDR3 nucleotides are TGCGCCAGCAGCTCCCTAGCGGGAATCGACAATGAGCAGTTCTTC. This sequence encodes CASSSLAGIDNEQFF.

The chain couples TRBV19 to TRBJ1-2; TRBD1 is a possible D gene (5 bases). Between the trimmed V and J ends, which lost 8 bases and 5 bases, there was a span of 15 bases. CDR1 is LNHDA and CDR2 is SQIVND in the germline V gene (reference sequence). The CDR3 is 13 amino acids. The chain's CDR3 is CASDSGLAYGYTF. The CDR3 DNA follows: TGTGCCAGTGACAGTGGGCTAGCATATGGCTACACCTTC. Full variable domain (remainder filled in from reference TRBV19 and TRBJ1-2): DGGITQSPKYLFRKEGQNVTLSCEQNLNHDAMYWYRQDPGQGLRLIYYSQIVNDFQKGDIAEGYSVSREKKESFPLTVTSAQKNPTAFYLCASDSGLAYGYTFGSGTRLTVV.